These 28 T cell receptor beta chains originate from one sample sequenced in a study of T cell responses to AZD1222 COVID-19 vaccine. The table came from immunoSEQ multiplex PCR; TCRdb's copy has only in-frame clones and leaves some out. The sample lists about 110,000 clones, about 89% seen once, with less than 7.5% in the top ten. Source: peripheral blood, taken 28 days after the second AZD1222 dose. These receptors were obtained from an adult who received the AZD1222 COVID-19 vaccine.

The chain recombines TRBV28 with TRBJ2-7; TRBD1 aligns across 9 bases. Looked up from germline, CDR1 is MDHEN and CDR2 is SYDVKM. V shed 5 bases and J 1 base; nucleotides not matched to a gene: 3. CDR3 length: 14 amino acids. The CDR3 nucleotides read TGTGCCAGCAGTCGACAGGGGGGTTCCTACGAGCAGTACTTC. It encodes CASSRQGGSYEQYF.

With respect to this clone: Other DNA sequences in the same sample also yield this CDR3. V usage is TRBV11-2 and J usage is TRBJ1-1; D is ambiguous. With 3 bases removed from V and 0 bases from J, the gap between germline ends came to 14 bases. The CDR3 length is 16 residues. Germline V CDR1 and CDR2: SGHAT, FQNNGV. CDR3 region: CASSLEFGRMNTEAFF. CDR3 DNA: TGTGCCAGCAGCTTGGAGTTCGGTAGAATGAACACTGAAGCTTTCTTT.

This clone was seen many times. The gene calls are TRBV18 and TRBJ2-7; 8 bases map to TRBD1. There are 14 residues in the CDR3. The germline V gene encodes CDR1 KGHSH and CDR2 LQKENI. Trimming took 6 bases from V and 2 from J; bases not matched to a gene: 6. CDR3 region: CASSPTGAPYEQYF. DNA for the CDR3: TGTGCCAGCTCCCCGACAGGGGCCCCCTACGAGCAGTACTTC.

This chain links TRBV14 with TRBJ2-1; unclear D gene. V lost 1 base, J lost 9 bases, and 16 bases lay in between. Germline CDR1 reads SGHDN; CDR2 reads FVKESK. There are 15 residues in the CDR3. The CDR3 bases are TGTGCCAGCAGCCAAGGGTCACCCACTTATAGTGAGCAGTTCTTC. As protein: CASSQGSPTYSEQFF.

V usage is TRBV5-1 and J usage is TRBJ2-7, with 12 bases that match TRBD2. The CDR3 has 17 residues. The V and J ends lost 3 bases and 5 bases, in that order; junction bases with no gene match: 12. From germline, CDR1 is SGHRS and CDR2 YFSETQ. CDR3 protein: CASSSERGGLAGNEQYF. The CDR3 region has the DNA TGCGCCAGCAGCTCGGAAAGGGGAGGACTAGCGGGGAACGAGCAGTACTTC.

The chain carries TRBV6-5 and TRBJ1-3; 8 bases fit TRBD1. Trimming at V came to 10 bases and at J to 5 bases, leaving 7 bases not matched to a gene. Germline V CDR1 and CDR2: MNHEY, SVGAGI. The CDR3 contains 13 residues. The CDR3 nucleotides are TGTGCCATTCCGACAGGGGATAGAAACACCATATATTTT. Its translation is CAIPTGDRNTIYF.

The CDR3 protein is CASSLTGLAGNQPQHF. As DNA, the CDR3 is TGTGCCAGCAGCTTAACAGGTCTTGCGGGCAATCAGCCCCAGCATTTT. This chain connects TRBV7-9 to TRBJ1-5; possible D gene TRBD1, 5 bases. The V end was cut by 2 bases, the J end by 2 bases, with 13 bases between. This CDR3 region has 16 residues. The germline CDR1 and CDR2 sequences are SEHNR and FQNEAQ (reference sequence).

The CDR3 protein is CASSLNGNYGYTF. CDR3 nucleotide sequence: TGTGCCAGCAGCTTAAATGGAAACTATGGCTACACCTTC. The chain employs TRBV7-2 and TRBJ1-2; no firm D call. Germline V CDR1 and CDR2: SGHTA, FQGNSA. Trimming left V 2 bases short and J 2 bases short, with 6 bases between. The CDR3 runs 13 residues.

The genes are TRBV29-1 and TRBJ2-7, with 9 positions matching TRBD2. J lost 6 bases, V lost 4 bases, and 4 bases had no gene match. The CDR3 extends over 12 amino acids. CDR1 is SQVTM, CDR2 ANQGSEA, per germline. For the CDR3, the DNA is TGCAGCGTTGGAGCGGGAGGATCCGAGCAGTACTTC. Protein product: CSVGAGGSEQYF.

The J gene is TRBJ2-1, the V gene TRBV3-1 (or the pseudogene TRBV3-2), with unresolved D. V was cut by 4 bases and J by 0 bases, with 7 bases left in between. The CDR3 extends over 14 amino acids. Germline CDR1 and CDR2: LGHDT and YNNKEL (reference sequence). CDR3 protein: CASSPDGSYNEQFF. The CDR3 DNA reads TGTGCCAGCAGCCCCGACGGCTCCTACAATGAGCAGTTCTTC.

The chain couples TRBV2 to TRBJ1-3; TRBD1 is a possible D gene (5 bases). Germline V gene sequence: CDR1 SNHLY, CDR2 FYNNEI. CDR3 length: 14 amino acids. Trimming pared 6 bases from V and 0 bases from J, leaving 9 bases between. CDR3 nucleotides: TGTGCCAGCAGCGGGACGTTCTCTGGAAACACCATATATTTT. It yields the protein CASSGTFSGNTIYF.

The genes are TRBV6-5 and TRBJ2-7; D is unclear. V shed 10 bases and J shed 6 bases, with 13 bases lying between them. CDR3 length: 11 amino acids. Germline CDR1 reads MNHEY; CDR2 reads SVGAGI. The CDR3 nucleotides are TGTGCCATCCTCCTTGGGGTCGAGCAGTACTTC. It translates to CAILLGVEQYF.

The chain joins TRBV6-2 or TRBV6-3 to TRBJ2-5; the match to TRBD2 covers 9 bases. V shed 2 bases and J 1 base; nucleotides not matched to a gene: 8. The germline V gene encodes CDR1 MNHEY and CDR2 SVGEGT. The CDR3 is 17 residues long. The CDR3 nucleotides are TGTGCCAGCAGTTACGACGCGGGGGGGACTCTCCAAGAGACCCAGTACTTC. Translated: CASSYDAGGTLQETQYF.

The V and J genes are TRBV5-1 and TRBJ2-2, with 12 bases fitting TRBD2. V lost 2 bases to trimming and J lost 2 bases; unmatched junction nucleotides: 1. Germline V gene data show CDR1 as SGHRS and CDR2 as YFSETQ. The CDR3 consists of 16 residues. CDR3 sequence reads: CASSFGLAGNTGELFF. In DNA, the CDR3 is TGCGCCAGCAGCTTCGGACTAGCGGGAAACACCGGGGAGCTGTTTTTT.

This clone is termed medium-sized (0.01 to 0.1%). The V call is TRBV6-4, the J call TRBJ2-3, with 11 positions matching TRBD2. Germline V CDR1 and CDR2: MRHNA, SNTAGT. V lost 4 bases and J lost 3; bases outside the gene matches: 6. The CDR3 length is 16 residues. CDR3 nucleotides: TGTGCCAGCAGTGCACTAGCGGGAGAAGCGACAGATACGCAGTATTTT. This gives the protein CASSALAGEATDTQYF.

This clone has only one observation. J is TRBJ2-7 and V is TRBV5-1; 8 bases are a match to TRBD1. CDR3 size: 12 residues. Unmatched junction bases numbered 3, after V lost 4 bases and J lost 6 bases. CDR1 is SGHRS and CDR2 is YFSETQ in the germline V gene. CDR3: CASSPDRAEQYF. CDR3 coding DNA: TGCGCCAGCAGCCCGGACAGGGCCGAGCAGTACTTC.

The chain couples TRBV5-4 to TRBJ1-1, with D possibly being TRBD1 (5 bases). CDR3 length: 14 residues. Germline CDR1 reads SGHNT; CDR2 reads YYREEE (reference sequence). V lost 0 bases and J lost 4, with 10 bases in between. The CDR3 nucleotides read TGTGCCAGCAGCTTGGGAGGGGAAGGCACTGAAGCTTTCTTT. Protein sequence: CASSLGGEGTEAFF.

The chain has TRBV5-3 and TRBJ2-2, with 8 bases identical to TRBD1. TRBV5-3 falls under the ORF class, with uncertain function. The CDR3 totals 16 residues. V dropped 4 bases and J dropped 5; count of bases not matched to a gene: 10. The CDR3 nucleotides are TGTGCCAGAAGCCCCTCAGGGGGCGCGGGGACCGGGGAGCTGTTTTTT. It codes for CARSPSGGAGTGELFF.

The V call is TRBV5-6, the J call TRBJ1-5; tentatively, D is TRBD1 (6 bases). Trimming removed 2 bases from V and 4 bases from J, with 7 bases in between. Germline CDR1 SGHDT, CDR2 YYEEEE. This CDR3 contains 13 residues. As DNA, the CDR3 is TGTGCCAGCAGCTTAGGGACAAATCAGCCCCAGCATTTT. The encoded protein is CASSLGTNQPQHF. The complete variable domain, with remaining parts taken from reference TRBV5-6 and TRBJ1-5, reads DAGVTQSPTHLIKTRGQQVTLRCSPKSGHDTVSWYQQALGQGPQFIFQYYEEEERQRGNFPDRFSGHQFPNYSSELNVNALLLGDSALYLCASSLGTNQPQHFGDGTRLSIL.

The rearrangement joins TRBV6-5 to TRBJ1-1; 7 bases are a match to TRBD1. There are 12 residues in the CDR3. Per the germline V gene, CDR1 is MNHEY and CDR2 is SVGAGI. V lost 8 bases, J lost 0 bases, and 0 bases stayed unmatched. The CDR3 is CASGTVNTEAFF. For the CDR3, the DNA is TGTGCCAGCGGGACAGTGAACACTGAAGCTTTCTTT.

V gene TRBV30 combines with J gene TRBJ2-5; D is ambiguous. Germline V gives CDR1 GTSNPN, CDR2 SVGIG (reference sequence). V was clipped by 3 bases and J by 1 base, with 9 bases between them. The CDR3 sequence is 13 residues long. CDR3 coding DNA: TGTGCCTGGAGCCCAGGTGTCCAAGAGACCCAGTACTTC. It specifies CAWSPGVQETQYF. Based on the CDR3 plus reference TRBV30 and TRBJ2-5, the full variable domain is SQTIHQWPATLVQPVGSPLSLECTVEGTSNPNLYWYRQAAGRGLQLLFYSVGIGQISSEVPQNLSASRPQDRQFILSSKKLLLSDSGFYLCAWSPGVQETQYFGPGTRLLVL.

This chain uses TRBV11-2 with TRBJ2-7; the D is unclear. The V end lost 0 bases, the J end lost 9 bases, and 9 bases lay between the germline ends. Germline CDR1 reads SGHAT; CDR2 reads FQNNGV. The CDR3 is made up of 12 amino acids. The CDR3 region is CASSLDRARQYF. The DNA of the CDR3 is TGTGCCAGCAGCTTAGATAGGGCTCGGCAGTACTTC.

The chain combines TRBV28 with TRBJ1-5; TRBD1 might be the D (6 bases). Germline V gene data show CDR1 as MDHEN and CDR2 as SYDVKM. The CDR3 consists of 15 residues. V lost 4 bases, J lost 5 bases, and 15 bases lay in between. CDR3 residues: CASSSRGAGDQPQHF. The DNA for the CDR3 is TGTGCCAGCAGTTCCCGGGGGGCCGGGGATCAGCCCCAGCATTTT.

A single count supports this clone. The gene calls are TRBV6-5 and TRBJ2-1; TRBD2 agrees at 11 bases. From germline, CDR1 is MNHEY and CDR2 SVGAGI. The V gene end was trimmed by 5 bases and the J gene end by 6 bases; junction bases not matched to a gene: 3. This CDR3 has 14 residues. CDR3 loop: CASSLSGGANEQFF. The CDR3 nucleotides are TGTGCCAGCAGTCTTAGCGGGGGGGCCAATGAGCAGTTCTTC.

The rearrangement links TRBV5-1 to TRBJ1-2, with a tentative D call TRBD1 (6 bases). Germline V gene lookup returns CDR1 SGHRS and CDR2 YFSETQ. The CDR3 spans 15 residues. Trimming removed 4 bases at V and 5 bases at J, with 18 bases between. Written as DNA, the CDR3 is TGCGCCAGCAGCCCTACGCCGACAGGTGGATATGGCTACACCTTC. Amino acid sequence: CASSPTPTGGYGYTF.

The J gene is TRBJ2-1, the V gene TRBV19; TRBD2 matches 10 bases. The CDR3 runs 15 residues. Trimming cost V 7 bases and J 7 bases; bases outside gene matches: 10. The germline CDR1 and CDR2 sequences are LNHDA and SQIVND (reference sequence). This CDR3 is CASTPRTSGVNEQFF. CDR3 nucleotides: TGTGCCAGTACCCCCCGAACTAGCGGGGTAAATGAGCAGTTCTTC.

This clone was seen once. The chain recombines TRBV5-1 with TRBJ1-1, with a weak D call TRBD1 (5 bases). The CDR3 has 14 amino acids. From germline, CDR1 is SGHRS and CDR2 YFSETQ. Trimming stripped 0 bases from V and 8 bases from J, with 14 bases between. Here the CDR3 reads CASSLALWGGEAFF. CDR3 DNA: TGCGCCAGCAGCTTGGCCTTATGGGGCGGGGAAGCTTTCTTT.

This clone has a handful of counts. The CDR3, as DNA: TGTGCCAGCACGGCCGAGGGGTCACCCCTCCACTTT. It translates to CASTAEGSPLHF. This rearrangement joins TRBV6-5 to TRBJ1-6; weak D call: TRBD1 (5 bases). This CDR3 region has 12 residues. Trimming took off 7 bases at V and 10 bases at J, with 11 bases between the two ends. Looked up from germline, CDR1 is MNHEY and CDR2 is SVGAGI.